This entry lists 13 T cell receptor beta chains sequenced from one sample in a study of cytomegalovirus exposure and HLA in healthy donors. Libraries were prepared by immunoSEQ multiplex PCR; TCRdb keeps only in-frame clonotypes and omits some of them. The sample consists of some 260,000 clones, roughly 87% of them appearing once. Sequences were obtained from PBMCs. The receptor source for this set is a young man in good health and CMV-seropositive.

V gene TRBV6-5 combines with J gene TRBJ2-3, with D perhaps matching TRBD2 (6 bases). This CDR3 is 13 amino acids long. The V gene's germline CDR1 is MNHEY and CDR2 SVGAGI. V dropped 5 bases and J dropped 8 bases, with 14 bases sitting between them. The CDR3 loop reads CASSQPGRGTQYF. The CDR3 DNA is TGTGCCAGCAGTCAACCTGGGCGGGGTACGCAGTATTTT.

The chain uses TRBV2 and TRBJ2-3, with D tentatively TRBD2 (5 bases). Germline V gene data show CDR1 as SNHLY and CDR2 as FYNNEI. With 6 bases removed from V and 3 bases from J, the gap between germline ends came to 16 bases. This CDR3 contains 15 residues. The CDR3 region is CASRNGELETDTQYF. CDR3 nucleotides: TGTGCCAGCAGGAATGGGGAGTTGGAGACAGATACGCAGTATTTT.

The J gene is TRBJ1-5, the V gene TRBV28; perhaps TRBD1 as D (6 bases). Per germline, CDR1 MDHEN and CDR2 SYDVKM. Trimming took 7 bases from V and 7 from J, leaving 20 bases between them. The CDR3 has 15 amino acids. The CDR3 reads CASNPTGLIGQPQHF. The CDR3 nucleotides are TGTGCCAGCAACCCAACAGGGTTAATAGGACAGCCCCAGCATTTT.

The chain has TRBV13 and TRBJ2-3; 7 bases line up with TRBD2. V dropped 0 bases and J dropped 4; count of bases not matched to a gene: 7. Germline V gene lookup returns CDR1 PRHDT and CDR2 FYEKMQ (reference sequence). This CDR3 comprises 16 residues. CDR3 loop: CASSLGSREWADTQYF. DNA for the CDR3: TGTGCCAGCAGCTTAGGCTCGCGGGAGTGGGCAGATACGCAGTATTTT.

The CDR3 nucleotides are TGTGCCAGCAGCCCGTCCGGGACTAGGGTCACCAATGAGCAGTTCTTC. It yields the protein CASSPSGTRVTNEQFF. V and J are TRBV7-9 and TRBJ2-1, with 8 nucleotides matching TRBD2. The CDR3 is made up of 16 amino acids. CDR1 and CDR2 from the germline V gene are SEHNR and FQNEAQ (reference sequence). With 5 bases clipped from V and 6 bases from J, the junction kept 12 bases outside the gene matches.

The rearrangement uses TRBV6-6 and TRBJ1-2; D is ambiguous. V dropped 0 bases and J dropped 4 bases, with 12 bases sitting between them. The CDR3 consists of 15 residues. CDR1 is MNHNY and CDR2 is SVGAGI in the germline V gene (reference sequence). The CDR3 sequence: CASSYSFQEAYGYTF. In DNA, the CDR3 is TGTGCCAGCAGTTACTCTTTCCAGGAGGCCTATGGCTACACCTTC.

There are a few counts of this clone. CDR3 in DNA: TGTGCCATCAAACCGCTGGCAGACTCCGAGGCTGAAGCTTTCTTT. Its protein is CAIKPLADSEAEAFF. The chain links TRBV10-3 to TRBJ1-1, with no clear D. CDR1 and CDR2 (germline): ENHRY, SYGVKD. Trimming removed 7 bases from V and 6 bases from J, with 21 bases in between. CDR3 length equals 15 residues.

V and J are TRBV27 and TRBJ1-2, with 10 bases identical to TRBD1. Germline V CDR1 and CDR2: MNHEY, SMNVEV (reference sequence). The CDR3 covers 15 residues. J lost 8 bases, V lost 1 base, and 7 bases had no gene match. CDR3 amino acids: CASSLLTGGISGYTF. The CDR3 DNA reads TGTGCCAGCAGTTTATTGACAGGGGGCATATCAGGCTACACCTTC.

The V and J genes are TRBV28 and TRBJ2-1; D perhaps matches TRBD1 (6 bases). Germline lookup yields CDR1 MDHEN and CDR2 SYDVKM. V lost 7 bases to trimming and J lost 7 bases, with 20 bases between them. The CDR3 contains 15 residues. The CDR3 spells CASKVPGAIWNEQFF. The CDR3 DNA reads as TGTGCCAGCAAGGTCCCAGGGGCAATTTGGAATGAGCAGTTCTTC.

The genes are TRBV18 and TRBJ2-7; 11 nucleotides match TRBD2. Trimming took 5 bases from V and 6 from J; bases not matched to a gene: 9. This CDR3 region has 15 residues. The germline V gene has CDR1 KGHSH and CDR2 LQKENI. The CDR3 bases are TGTGCCAGCTCAGAGTTAGCGGGAGGGCCTACCGAGCAGTACTTC. Amino acid sequence: CASSELAGGPTEQYF.

This sequence joins TRBV7-9 and TRBJ1-1; 12 nucleotides line up with TRBD1. Per the germline V gene, CDR1 is SEHNR and CDR2 is FQNEAQ (reference sequence). V was pared by 3 bases and J by 0 bases, with 5 bases of the junction left unmatched. The CDR3 sequence is 17 residues long. The chain's CDR3 is CASSLGQGADMNTEAFF. CDR3 DNA: TGTGCCAGCAGCTTGGGACAGGGGGCGGACATGAACACTGAAGCTTTCTTT.

The V and J genes are TRBV7-9 and TRBJ1-2; a weak D match, TRBD1 (6 bases). CDR1 and CDR2 (germline): SEHNR, FQNEAQ (reference sequence). There are 14 residues in the CDR3. V was shortened by 4 bases and J by 4 bases, with 13 bases between the two germline ends. This chain's CDR3 is CASSSSDRFYGYTF. CDR3 coding DNA: TGTGCCAGCAGCTCATCGGACAGATTCTATGGCTACACCTTC.

Concerning this clone: The same CDR3 is also encoded by other DNA sequences in this sample. The chain couples TRBV27 to TRBJ1-1; 7 bases map to TRBD1. The CDR3 is 14 amino acids. Germline V CDR1 and CDR2: MNHEY, SMNVEV (reference sequence). The V and J ends lost 3 bases and 0 bases, in that order; junction bases with no gene match: 1. The CDR3 is CASSLTGMNTEAFF. DNA of the CDR3: TGTGCCAGCAGTTTGACAGGGATGAACACTGAAGCTTTCTTT.